These T cell receptor beta chains were read from a single sample in a study of T-cell reconstitution after alpha-beta-depleted transplantation in children. TCRdb reanalysed the PCR reads using MiXCR and keeps one entry per CDR3 protein. The table lists some 81,000 distinct CDR3 sequences, 13% to 15% of them singletons. The starting material was PBMCs, mostly from graft donor cells, obtained 180 days after TCRalphabeta/CD19-depleted stem cell transplant. All receptors derive from a male patient aged 2 to 9 who had a stem cell transplant for acute lymphoblastic leukemia, so the T cells may come from the graft donor. The CDR3 runs from the conserved cysteine through the conserved F or W. The D gene is left open where the match is weak. Only part of the rows carry a size: once, few, many, or a class if the clone is expanded.

- few TRBJ2-6 TRBV7-2 CATQREPGANVLTF TGTGCCACTCAGCGAGAACCTGGGGCCAACGTCCTGACTTTC
- - TRBJ2-7 TRBV15 CATSRDRKGNYEQYF TGTGCCACCAGCAGAGATCGTAAAGGAAACTACGAGCAGTACTTC
- many TRBJ2-7 TRBV3-1 CASSQAQNYEQYF TGTGCCAGCAGCCAAGCTCAGAACTACGAGCAGTACTTC
TRBD1 many TRBJ2-5 TRBV5-1 CASSPDREETQYF TGCGCCAGCAGCCCGGACAGGGAAGAGACCCAGTACTTC
- - TRBJ1-2 TRBV21-1 CASKVGTEGYTF TGTGCCAGCAAGGTTGGGACAGAGGGCTACACCTTC
- - TRBJ1-5 TRBV4-3 CASSQEGGRDQPQHF TGCGCCAGCAGCCAAGAGGGGGGGAGGGATCAGCCCCAGCATTTT
- - TRBJ2-4 TRBV20-1 CSASRDVVIQYF TGCAGTGCGTCCCGGGACGTGGTCATTCAGTACTTC
TRBD1 many TRBJ1-2 TRBV7-9 CASSLSGTDFYGYTF TGTGCCAGCAGCCTATCCGGGACAGATTTCTATGGCTACACCTTC
- - TRBJ1-5 TRBV7-9 CASSPGRYSNQPQHF TGTGCCAGCAGCCCGGGACGGTATAGCAATCAGCCCCAGCATTTT
- many TRBJ1-5 TRBV18 CASSPEWGAQHF TGTGCCAGCTCCCCGGAATGGGGGGCCCAGCATTTT
- few TRBJ2-1 TRBV5-1 CASSLMGSPYNEQFF TGCGCCAGCAGCTTGATGGGGTCCCCCTACAATGAGCAGTTCTTC
TRBD2 - TRBJ2-7 TRBV20-1 CSAREAGGSSYEQYF TGCAGTGCTAGAGAAGCGGGAGGTAGCTCCTACGAGCAGTACTTC
- - TRBJ2-7 TRBV11-2 CASSLDARRDGEQYF TGTGCCAGCAGCTTAGATGCCCGAAGGGACGGCGAGCAGTACTTC
- few TRBJ1-2 TRBV9 CASSVVGGGGFGYTF TGTGCCAGCAGCGTAGTGGGGGGAGGAGGTTTCGGCTACACCTTC
- few TRBJ2-7 TRBV4-1 CASSQFDRLIYEQYF TGCGCCAGCAGCCAATTTGACAGACTCATTTACGAGCAGTACTTC
- - TRBJ2-7 TRBV5-4 CASSLVRGSYEQYF TGTGCCAGCAGCTTGGTCCGGGGCTCCTACGAGCAGTACTTC
TRBD2 once TRBJ2-7 TRBV7-2 CASSLALAGGPYEQYF TGTGCCAGCAGCTTAGCTTTAGCGGGAGGGCCCTACGAGCAGTACTTC
- few TRBJ2-5 TRBV20-1 CSAPPTGPGETQYF TGCAGTGCTCCCCCCACGGGGCCAGGAGAGACCCAGTACTTC
- - TRBJ2-7 TRBV10-3 CAISWSSGFYEQYF TGTGCCATCAGTTGGTCGAGCGGTTTCTACGAGCAGTACTTC
TRBD2 - TRBJ2-3 TRBV20-1 CSAAGKREGPTDTQYF TGCAGTGCAGCCGGCAAGCGGGAGGGCCCGACAGATACGCAGTATTTT
TRBD1 - TRBJ2-7 TRBV5-1 CASSLALTGTGEDEQYF TGCGCCAGCAGCTTGGCTCTTACCGGGACAGGGGAAGACGAGCAGTACTTC
TRBD1 few TRBJ2-3 TRBV10-1 CASSDPTGVDTQYF TGCGCCAGCAGTGATCCCACAGGGGTAGATACGCAGTATTTT
- few TRBJ1-3 TRBV5-1 CASSLETAGNTIYF TGCGCCAGCAGCTTGGAGACCGCTGGAAACACCATATATTTT
TRBD1 few TRBJ1-5 TRBV7-8 CASGQGGQPQHF TGTGCCAGCGGACAGGGAGGACAGCCCCAGCATTTT
- few TRBJ1-2 TRBV5-1 CASSLANGPPGYGYTF TGCGCCAGCAGCTTGGCGAACGGTCCCCCTGGCTATGGCTACACCTTC
TRBD2 - TRBJ2-1 TRBV7-9 CASSLAGGPRNEQFF TGTGCCAGCAGTCTAGCGGGGGGGCCGAGGAATGAGCAGTTCTTC
- few TRBJ2-1 TRBV20-1 CSARGRSIHNEQFF TGCAGTGCTAGAGGGAGGTCCATCCACAATGAGCAGTTCTTC
- many TRBJ1-2 TRBV10-3 CAISEARDRTYGYTF TGTGCCATCAGTGAGGCCCGGGACCGAACCTATGGCTACACCTTC
- few TRBJ1-2 TRBV28 CASLLLWGTNYGYTF TGTGCCAGCCTTCTTCTTTGGGGGACTAACTATGGCTACACCTTC
- many TRBJ2-5 TRBV20-1 CSADQPTSQETQYF TGCAGTGCTGACCAACCGACTAGCCAAGAGACCCAGTACTTC
- - TRBJ1-2 TRBV29-1 CSVAPNYGYTF TGCAGCGTTGCACCTAACTATGGCTACACCTTC
- few TRBJ1-3 TRBV10-3 CAISEIRSGNTIYF TGTGCCATCAGTGAGATAAGGTCTGGAAACACCATATATTTT
- few TRBJ1-2 TRBV7-2 CASSLVEGPYGYTF TGTGCCAGCAGCTTAGTTGAGGGACCCTATGGCTACACCTTC
- - TRBJ1-6 TRBV5-1 CASRREGGNSPLHF TGCGCCAGCAGGCGGGAAGGAGGCAATTCACCCCTCCACTTT
- few TRBJ2-1 TRBV5-1 CASSLEMAYNEQFF TGCGCCAGCAGCTTAGAGATGGCCTACAATGAGCAGTTCTTC
- many TRBJ2-5 TRBV12-3/TRBV12-4 CASSLWASRETQYF TGTGCCAGCAGTTTATGGGCTAGCAGGGAGACCCAGTACTTC
- many TRBJ2-3 TRBV20-1 CGGRFATDTQYF TGCGGTGGGAGGTTTGCCACAGATACGCAGTATTTT
TRBD1 - TRBJ2-3 TRBV7-2 CASSERLRDRAPDTQYF TGTGCCAGCAGCGAACGACTGCGGGACAGGGCCCCAGATACGCAGTATTTT
TRBD1 - TRBJ1-6 TRBV7-6 CASSPKQGAGSPLHF TGTGCCAGCAGCCCCAAACAGGGGGCGGGTTCACCCCTCCACTTT
- few TRBJ2-4 TRBV4-3 CASSQDTRFGSLAKNIQYF TGCGCCAGCAGCCAAGATACACGGTTCGGGTCTTTAGCCAAAAACATTCAGTACTTC
- - TRBJ1-2 TRBV30 CAWSEWTYRYGYTF TGTGCCTGGAGCGAATGGACCTATCGCTATGGCTACACCTTC
TRBD2 few TRBJ2-3 TRBV5-1 CASSPRTSGGRWTQYF TGCGCCAGCAGCCCAAGGACTAGCGGGGGCAGGTGGACGCAGTATTTT
- once TRBJ2-6 TRBV5-6 CACQQIPSKGLSGANVLTF TGTGCCTGCCAGCAAATCCCCTCCAAGGGACTCTCTGGGGCCAACGTCCTGACTTTC
TRBD2 - TRBJ2-5 TRBV9 CASSVPAGGQETQYF TGTGCCAGCAGCGTACCGGCGGGAGGTCAAGAGACCCAGTACTTC
- - TRBJ2-7 TRBV28 CASSFGRDEQYF TGTGCCAGCAGTTTCGGGAGAGACGAGCAGTACTTC